This T cell receptor beta chain was recorded in a study of CXCR3-negative and CXCR3-positive naive CD8 T cells. At the level of the study: Roughly 130 million TRB reads were obtained in total, which works out to about 1.5 +/- 0.3 million per library.

The germline V gene encodes CDR1 SGHRS and CDR2 YFSETQ. The length of the CDR3 is 13 residues. Overall study findings and caveats: Against CXCR3-negative naive cells, CXCR3-positive naive cells showed more hydrophobic TRB CDR3s.

5' RACE that incorporated UMI labels was used to prepare the TRB cDNA libraries. Using the 5' RACE reads, TCRdb records one entry per CDR3 protein without DNA. The sample table sets out about 150,000 distinct CDR3 sequences. Note on this clonotype: Its antigen remains unknown.

V usage is TRBV5-1 and J usage is TRBJ2-7. This clonotype was sampled from a human donor in good health. Some clones in this sample may be carry-over from other donors' samples. The sample comprised naive CXCR3+ CD8+ T cells from blood. Described subset: CD45RO-CCR7+CD27+CD95- naive CD8+ T cells expressing CXCR3 (TNR3+). CDR3 residues: CASSLVADYEQYF.